The 8 T cell receptor beta chains reported below all come from one sample, sequenced in a study of T-cell reconstitution after alpha-beta-depleted transplantation in children (dated by TCRdb to the mid-2010s). Receptor libraries were prepared by PCR. Sequenced on an Illumina HiSeq 2500. TCR library preparation used molecular barcoding, with unique molecular identifiers applied to normalize quantification of the TCRbeta repertoire. TCRdb itself trimmed the public reads at Q25 with fastp, ran MiXCR and retained productive beta chains. Duplicate CDR3 protein sequences are folded into a single record with the most common DNA and genes. In all, the sample holds 140,000 or so distinct CDR3 sequences, and about 9% of those were seen once. The ten largest clones take up 18% of the sample. Taken with the paper, the label for treatment or condition translates to: allogeneic hematopoietic cell transplantation with graft depleted of TCRalphabeta T cells and CD19 B cells.

Sequenced material: PBMCs, mostly from graft donor cells, taken 180 days after TCRalphabeta/CD19-depleted stem cell transplant. These receptors were taken from a female patient between 2 and 15 years old who had a stem cell transplant for congenital amegakaryocytic thrombocytopenia, so the T cells may come from the graft donor.

The chain employs TRBV19 and TRBJ2-1; D ambiguous. Germline values: CDR1 LNHDA, CDR2 SQIVND (reference sequence). CDR3 length: 15 residues. Trimming removed 3 bases from V and 0 bases from J, with 9 bases in between. The CDR3 DNA sequence: TGTGCCAGTAGTATTGGCATGAGCTCCTACAATGAGCAGTTCTTC. Protein: CASSIGMSSYNEQFF.

This clonotype appeared many times. The chain carries TRBV10-2 and TRBJ2-7; perhaps TRBD2 as D (6 bases). The CDR3 contains 14 residues. Germline V lookup: CDR1 WSHSY, CDR2 SAAADI. Trimming pared 6 bases from V and 7 bases from J, leaving 19 bases between. In DNA, the CDR3 is TGCGCCAGCAGCCCACAGGTCGGGGCGGGGGAGCAGTACTTC. Residues: CASSPQVGAGEQYF.

V is TRBV7-2 and J is TRBJ1-1, with D possibly matching TRBD1 (6 bases). The V end lost 5 bases, the J end lost 4 bases, and 17 bases lay between the germline ends. Germline assignment: CDR1 SGHTA and CDR2 FQGNSA. This CDR3 spans 15 amino acids. CDR3 residues: CASSIHGGQSTEAFF. The CDR3 bases are TGTGCCAGCAGCATCCACGGGGGGCAGAGCACTGAAGCTTTCTTT.

This clonotype was recorded at least ten times. V is TRBV7-9 and J is TRBJ2-5; unclear D gene. There are 13 residues in the CDR3. Per the germline V gene, CDR1 is SEHNR and CDR2 is FQNEAQ (reference sequence). V was cut by 1 base and J by 4 bases, with 7 bases left in between. The CDR3 loop reads CASSLVKGETQYF. In nucleotides, the CDR3 is TGTGCCAGCAGCTTAGTAAAAGGAGAGACCCAGTACTTC. The whole variable domain, remainder taken from reference TRBV7-9 and TRBJ2-5, is DTGVSQNPRHKITKRGQNVTFRCDPISEHNRLYWYRQTLGQGPEFLTYFQNEAQLEKSRLLSDRFSAERPKGSFSTLEIQRTEQGDSAMYLCASSLVKGETQYFGPGTRLLVL.

This clonotype has more than one count but fewer than ten. DNA of the CDR3: TGTGCCAGCAGCGGGGACTTCTCCTACGAGCAGTACTTC. Its protein product is CASSGDFSYEQYF. The V and J genes are TRBV7-6 and TRBJ2-7; D is possibly TRBD2 (6 bases). The germline V gene encodes CDR1 SGHVS and CDR2 FNYEAQ. V was cut by 5 bases and J by 0 bases, with 8 bases left in between. The CDR3 is 13 amino acids.

The CDR3 DNA sequence: TGTGCCAGCAGCCCCGGGACTAGCGGGGATCTAGGCGAGCAGTTCTTC. Translated, it gives CASSPGTSGDLGEQFF. The chain couples TRBV4-2 to TRBJ2-1, with 13 bases aligning to TRBD2. The J segment lost 10 bases and the V segment lost 4 bases, leaving 10 bases of the junction unmatched. CDR3 length equals 16 residues. Germline CDR1 and CDR2: LGHNA and YNFKEQ.

This clonotype appeared a few times. The chain uses TRBV29-1 and TRBJ2-1; 7 nucleotides align to TRBD2. Germline V gene data show CDR1 as SQVTM and CDR2 as ANQGSEA. Trimming at V came to 6 bases and at J to 0 bases, leaving 11 bases not matched to a gene. This CDR3 spans 16 amino acids. In DNA form, the CDR3 reads TGCAGCGTGGAGGAGACGGGAGGTGGCTCCTACAATGAGCAGTTCTTC. This codes for CSVEETGGGSYNEQFF.

The chain carries TRBV7-6 and TRBJ1-4, with D tentatively TRBD1 (5 bases). Trimming stripped 5 bases from V and 7 bases from J, with 20 bases between. The germline CDR1 and CDR2 sequences are SGHVS and FNYEAQ. This CDR3 has 16 residues. The CDR3 nucleotides are TGTGCCAGCAGCCCCCTCCCGGGGGAGATGGGTGAAAAACTGTTTTTT. Protein product: CASSPLPGEMGEKLFF. Drawing the rest from reference TRBV7-6 and TRBJ1-4, the complete variable domain is GAGVSQSPRYKVTKRGQDVALRCDPISGHVSLYWYRQALGQGPEFLTYFNYEAQQDKSGLPNDRFSAERPEGSISTLTIQRTEQRDSAMYRCASSPLPGEMGEKLFFGSGTQLSVL.